This TCR beta chain was retrieved from a study of response to subunit inactivated influenza vaccine. Findings and limits, study-wide: That few new T cells are recruited by each seasonal influenza vaccination was the authors' suggestion.

TCRdb itself ran the RT-PCR reads through MiXCR, one entry per CDR3 protein. This sample has roughly 570,000 distinct CDR3 sequences; over 10% occur once, and the top ten carry around 13%. V was shortened by 6 bases and J by 1 base, with 9 bases between the two germline ends. This CDR3 comprises 13 residues. Germline CDR1 is SGHTA and CDR2 is FQGNSA. In this sample, this clonotype turned up a few times. No antigen is known for it. The rearrangement uses TRBV7-2 and TRBJ2-5; D ambiguous. The starting material was PBMCs from blood, obtained more than 35 days after vaccination. The source is a man between 45 and 60 years old who received an inactivated influenza vaccine. The chain's CDR3 is CASRRSLQETQYF. The CDR3 DNA sequence: TGTGCCAGCAGGAGATCCCTCCAAGAGACCCAGTACTTC.